The source of this T cell receptor (beta chain) is a study of Graves' ophthalmopathy and Graves' hyperthyroidism. Using RNA transcripts, the TCR beta CDR3 regions were amplified. Second-round multiplex PCR came after first-round RT-PCR with HTBI primers. MiXCR was run by TCRdb on the multiplex PCR reads, yielding one entry per CDR3 protein. The repertoire has approximately 460,000 distinct CDR3 sequences, approximately 15% of them found once; the top ten carry about a tenth. V lost 7 bases to trimming and J lost 7 bases, with 16 bases between them. This CDR3 contains 14 residues. There are many counts of this clonotype.

J is TRBJ2-2 and V is TRBV12-3 or TRBV12-4; possible D gene TRBD1, 5 bases. The source is a woman in her twenties or thirties with Graves' ophthalmopathy. Sample: blood. The CDR3 DNA sequence: TGTGCCAGCACTGAAGGGGATCCAGGCGGGGAGCTGTTTTTT. Residues: CASTEGDPGGELFF.